These 20 T cell receptor beta chains originate from one sample sequenced in a study of beta chain features in type 1 diabetes. Expressed TCRB transcripts were sequenced after all isolated RNA was converted to cDNA. Some clones are missing from TCRdb's copy, which holds only in-frame ones; the method was immunoSEQ multiplex PCR. The table records 250,000 to 300,000 clones, around 25% of them present only once. These TCRs' antigens remain unknown. Overall study findings and caveats: All four CD4+ subsets from Type 1 diabetes patients carried moderately but significantly shorter TCRB CDR3s.

The sample was naive CD4+ T cells from blood. The receptor set was obtained from a woman in her twenties or thirties with type 1 diabetes.

The chain uses TRBV28 and TRBJ2-7; 7 positions agree with TRBD2. V gave up 1 base and J gave up 0 bases; unmatched junction bases: 3. The CDR3 has 15 residues. CDR1 and CDR2 (germline): MDHEN, SYDVKM. The CDR3: CASSLSGRASYEQYF. CDR3 coding DNA: TGTGCCAGCAGTTTATCGGGGAGGGCCTCCTACGAGCAGTACTTC.

The chain links TRBV30 to TRBJ1-2; D is uncertain. The germline CDR1 and CDR2 sequences are GTSNPN and SVGIG (reference sequence). CDR3 length: 12 residues. V was clipped by 5 bases and J by 1 base, with 8 bases between them. The CDR3 loop is CAWGPLNYGYTF. In DNA form, the CDR3 reads TGTGCCTGGGGCCCGCTTAACTATGGCTACACCTTC.

V is TRBV5-1 and J is TRBJ2-1; 8 nucleotides line up with TRBD2. The V gene end was trimmed by 0 bases and the J gene end by 7 bases; junction bases not matched to a gene: 9. The length of the CDR3 is 16 residues. Per germline, CDR1 SGHRS and CDR2 YFSETQ. The DNA of the CDR3 is TGCGCCAGCAGCTTGGTCGGAGCGGGAGTGTCGAATGAGCAGTTCTTC. The encoded protein is CASSLVGAGVSNEQFF.

This clone was seen only a few times. The chain joins TRBV5-1 to TRBJ2-7, with 11 bases identical to TRBD1. The V and J ends lost 4 bases and 2 bases, in that order; junction bases with no gene match: 5. The CDR3 is made up of 15 amino acids. Germline CDR1 and CDR2: SGHRS and YFSETQ. The CDR3 region is CASSPTGQGAYEQYF. The DNA of the CDR3 is TGCGCCAGCAGCCCGACGGGACAGGGGGCCTACGAGCAGTACTTC.

Remarks on this clone: The same CDR3 is also encoded by other DNA sequences in this sample. The chain recombines TRBV18 with TRBJ1-1; TRBD1 matches 7 bases. The CDR3 is made up of 14 amino acids. The ends lost 3 bases at V and 1 base at J; junction bases unmatched: 2. CDR1 and CDR2 (germline): KGHSH, LQKENI. Written as DNA, the CDR3 is TGTGCCAGCTCACCCGACAGGGAGAACACTGAAGCTTTCTTT. Translating it yields CASSPDRENTEAFF.

This clone appeared a few times. The J gene is TRBJ2-6, the V gene TRBV19; D is perhaps TRBD2 (5 bases). This CDR3 comprises 14 residues. Germline CDR1 LNHDA, CDR2 SQIVND (reference sequence). Trimming removed 3 bases from V and 2 bases from J, with 5 bases in between. CDR3 DNA sequence: TGTGCCAGTAGTATGCGGGCTGGGGCCAACGTCCTGACTTTC. Protein sequence: CASSMRAGANVLTF.

The V and J genes are TRBV4-1 and TRBJ2-1, with a weak D call TRBD1 (5 bases). CDR3 length: 14 residues. Trimming left V 1 base short and J 10 bases short, with 14 bases between. Germline CDR1 and CDR2: MGHRA and YSYEKL. This chain's CDR3 is CASSQGVTGLEQFF. CDR3 nucleotides: TGCGCCAGCAGCCAAGGGGTTACAGGTCTGGAGCAGTTCTTC.

This clone was seen a few times. This chain uses TRBV21-1 with TRBJ2-7; the D call TRBD1 from the table was never checked on the DNA. TRBV21-1 is a pseudogene segment. The CDR3 covers 16 residues. This chain's CDR3 is CASSKERDTFVDEQYF. In DNA form, the CDR3 reads TGTGCCAGCAGCAAAGAGAGGGACACGTTCGTAGACGAGCAGTACTTC.

The V gene is TRBV2, the J gene TRBJ1-2; D is possibly TRBD1 (6 bases). Per the germline V gene, CDR1 is SNHLY and CDR2 is FYNNEI. V lost 3 bases and J 7 bases, leaving 12 bases between the germline ends. The CDR3 has 13 amino acids. The CDR3 DNA reads as TGTGCCAGCAGTGAGTTACAGGGTGGTGGCTACACCTTC. Its translation: CASSELQGGGYTF. The full variable domain, in which reference TRBV2 and TRBJ1-2 provide the parts outside the CDR3, is EPEVTQTPSHQVTQMGQEVILRCVPISNHLYFYWYRQILGQKVEFLVSFYNNEISEKSEIFDDQFSVERPDGSNFTLKIRSTKLEDSAMYFCASSELQGGGYTFGSGTRLTVV.

In this sample, this clone turned up a few times. J is TRBJ2-7 and V is TRBV12-5; tentatively, D is TRBD1 (6 bases). V was trimmed by 6 bases and J by 3 bases, leaving 18 bases between them. Germline V gives CDR1 LGHNT, CDR2 FRNRAP. The CDR3 contains 15 residues. DNA of the CDR3: TGTGCTAGTGGCCCCGGGACAACCCTCGTCTACGAGCAGTACTTC. It specifies CASGPGTTLVYEQYF.

As to this clone: A junction end diverges from the germline sequence, so it may reflect a read error. The chain employs TRBV7-8 and TRBJ1-2; 8 nucleotides align to TRBD1. The length of the CDR3 is 12 residues. CDR1 and CDR2 from the germline V gene are SGHVS and FQNEAQ. CDR3 sequence (DNA): TGTGCCAGCAGCCCCCTAGGACAGGGTCTTTTTTTC. Translating it yields CASSPLGQGLFF.

A few counts support this clone. Given the absence of the conserved phenylalanine or tryptophan at the CDR3 end, a read error is likely. The limits of the CDR3 on the DNA are not certain, so only TCRdb's listed CDR3 is given. V and J are TRBV30 and TRBJ1-3; TRBD1 reflects the table's D call only, with no check against the DNA. The germline gives CDR1 GTSNPN, CDR2 SVGIG (reference sequence). Both ends counted, the CDR3 spans 12 residues. The CDR3 loop is CAWSVGQTPMYV.

The V gene is TRBV30, the J gene TRBJ2-1; TRBD2 agrees at 7 bases. CDR3 length: 16 amino acids. In germline, CDR1 is GTSNPN, CDR2 SVGIG (reference sequence). V was pared by 3 bases and J by 4 bases, with 12 bases of the junction left unmatched. CDR3 region: CAWSGLLAETYNEQFF. For the CDR3, the DNA is TGTGCCTGGAGCGGTCTCCTAGCGGAGACTTACAATGAGCAGTTCTTC.

This clone appeared a few times. The chain is built from TRBV5-1 and TRBJ2-7; TRBD2 aligns across 13 bases. CDR1 is SGHRS, CDR2 YFSETQ, per germline. Losses at the gene ends were 5 bases for V and 5 bases for J; bases not matched to a gene: 4. This CDR3 contains 14 residues. CDR3 sequence (DNA): TGCGCCAGCAGTCCGGGACTAGCGGGAAACGAGCAGTACTTC. It is translated as CASSPGLAGNEQYF.

The chain combines TRBV4-1 with TRBJ2-4; 9 bases are a match to TRBD2. CDR1 is MGHRA, CDR2 YSYEKL, per germline. The CDR3 sequence is 13 residues long. The V gene end was trimmed by 2 bases and the J gene end by 16 bases; junction bases not matched to a gene: 9. The CDR3, as DNA: TGCGCCAGCAGCCAAATCATGGGACTAGCATCCTACTTC. This encodes CASSQIMGLASYF.

This clone was counted only a few times. This chain links TRBV30 with TRBJ1-3; no clear D gene. The CDR3 contains 13 residues. Germline CDR1 reads GTSNPN; CDR2 reads SVGIG (reference sequence). The V end was cut by 3 bases, the J end by 0 bases, with 6 bases between. This chain's CDR3 is CAWRSYSGNTIYF. CDR3 DNA sequence: TGTGCCTGGAGGAGTTACTCTGGAAACACCATATATTTT. Filled out from reference TRBV30 and TRBJ1-3, the complete variable domain reads SQTIHQWPATLVQPVGSPLSLECTVEGTSNPNLYWYRQAAGRGLQLLFYSVGIGQISSEVPQNLSASRPQDRQFILSSKKLLLSDSGFYLCAWRSYSGNTIYFGEGSWLTVV.

The chain has TRBV20-1 and TRBJ2-5; 7 positions match TRBD1. The CDR3 sequence is 11 residues long. Germline-derived CDR1 and CDR2 are DFQATT and SNEGSKA (reference sequence). CDR3 amino acids: CRATGEETQYF. The CDR3 coding sequence is TGCAGAGCAACAGGGGAAGAGACCCAGTACTTC.

The V call is TRBV29-1, the J call TRBJ1-1; 7 bases align to TRBD1. The length of the CDR3 is 12 residues. V was clipped by 3 bases and J by 5 bases; unmatched bases: 3. Looked up from germline, CDR1 is SQVTM and CDR2 is ANQGSEA. CDR3 loop: CSVDEGATEAFF. The CDR3 coding sequence is TGCAGCGTTGATGAGGGGGCTACTGAAGCTTTCTTT.

This clone was seen only a few times. V gene TRBV6-5 combines with J gene TRBJ2-5; 10 nucleotides match TRBD2. This CDR3 has 12 amino acids. Unmatched junction bases numbered 3, after V lost 10 bases and J lost 4 bases. In germline, CDR1 is MNHEY, CDR2 SVGAGI. The CDR3 here is CATSSGRETQYF. Here the CDR3 DNA reads TGTGCCACCTCTAGCGGGAGAGAGACCCAGTACTTC.

The chain has TRBV15 and TRBJ1-5; tentatively, D is TRBD1 (5 bases). Germline V gene lookup returns CDR1 LNHNV and CDR2 YYDKDF (reference sequence). With 8 bases removed from V and 5 bases from J, the gap between germline ends came to 13 bases. CDR3 length: 13 amino acids. The CDR3 coding sequence is TGTGCCACCGTCACAGGTTACGATCAGCCCCAGCATTTT. Its translation: CATVTGYDQPQHF.